Sequencing of this T cell receptor (beta chain) was carried out in a study of cytomegalovirus exposure and HLA in healthy donors. With 60 Vbeta and 13 Jbeta primers, the PCR was carried out. The table came from immunoSEQ multiplex PCR; TCRdb's copy has only in-frame clones and leaves some out. The sample records more than 110,000 clones, approximately 70% being singletons. Study conclusions and caveats: For cytomegalovirus status, the classifier reportedly gave diagnoses with high specificity and sensitivity. CMV serostatus stood as the only immune exposure information on hand.

Notes on this clone: Its antigen is still unknown.

CDR3 length equals 19 residues. Germline V gene lookup returns CDR1 SGHTA and CDR2 FQGNSA. Germline trimming cut 3 bases from V and 9 bases from J; bases unmatched to any gene: 21. This chain connects TRBV7-2 to TRBJ2-1; TRBD1 matches at 9 bases. The origin of this receptor is a woman aged 55-75 years in good health and CMV-seropositive. Sequencing was performed on PBMCs. The CDR3 is CASSLMGQGFRVARGEQFF. CDR3 DNA: TGTGCCAGCAGCTTGATGGGACAGGGCTTTCGGGTTGCGCGGGGTGAGCAGTTCTTC.